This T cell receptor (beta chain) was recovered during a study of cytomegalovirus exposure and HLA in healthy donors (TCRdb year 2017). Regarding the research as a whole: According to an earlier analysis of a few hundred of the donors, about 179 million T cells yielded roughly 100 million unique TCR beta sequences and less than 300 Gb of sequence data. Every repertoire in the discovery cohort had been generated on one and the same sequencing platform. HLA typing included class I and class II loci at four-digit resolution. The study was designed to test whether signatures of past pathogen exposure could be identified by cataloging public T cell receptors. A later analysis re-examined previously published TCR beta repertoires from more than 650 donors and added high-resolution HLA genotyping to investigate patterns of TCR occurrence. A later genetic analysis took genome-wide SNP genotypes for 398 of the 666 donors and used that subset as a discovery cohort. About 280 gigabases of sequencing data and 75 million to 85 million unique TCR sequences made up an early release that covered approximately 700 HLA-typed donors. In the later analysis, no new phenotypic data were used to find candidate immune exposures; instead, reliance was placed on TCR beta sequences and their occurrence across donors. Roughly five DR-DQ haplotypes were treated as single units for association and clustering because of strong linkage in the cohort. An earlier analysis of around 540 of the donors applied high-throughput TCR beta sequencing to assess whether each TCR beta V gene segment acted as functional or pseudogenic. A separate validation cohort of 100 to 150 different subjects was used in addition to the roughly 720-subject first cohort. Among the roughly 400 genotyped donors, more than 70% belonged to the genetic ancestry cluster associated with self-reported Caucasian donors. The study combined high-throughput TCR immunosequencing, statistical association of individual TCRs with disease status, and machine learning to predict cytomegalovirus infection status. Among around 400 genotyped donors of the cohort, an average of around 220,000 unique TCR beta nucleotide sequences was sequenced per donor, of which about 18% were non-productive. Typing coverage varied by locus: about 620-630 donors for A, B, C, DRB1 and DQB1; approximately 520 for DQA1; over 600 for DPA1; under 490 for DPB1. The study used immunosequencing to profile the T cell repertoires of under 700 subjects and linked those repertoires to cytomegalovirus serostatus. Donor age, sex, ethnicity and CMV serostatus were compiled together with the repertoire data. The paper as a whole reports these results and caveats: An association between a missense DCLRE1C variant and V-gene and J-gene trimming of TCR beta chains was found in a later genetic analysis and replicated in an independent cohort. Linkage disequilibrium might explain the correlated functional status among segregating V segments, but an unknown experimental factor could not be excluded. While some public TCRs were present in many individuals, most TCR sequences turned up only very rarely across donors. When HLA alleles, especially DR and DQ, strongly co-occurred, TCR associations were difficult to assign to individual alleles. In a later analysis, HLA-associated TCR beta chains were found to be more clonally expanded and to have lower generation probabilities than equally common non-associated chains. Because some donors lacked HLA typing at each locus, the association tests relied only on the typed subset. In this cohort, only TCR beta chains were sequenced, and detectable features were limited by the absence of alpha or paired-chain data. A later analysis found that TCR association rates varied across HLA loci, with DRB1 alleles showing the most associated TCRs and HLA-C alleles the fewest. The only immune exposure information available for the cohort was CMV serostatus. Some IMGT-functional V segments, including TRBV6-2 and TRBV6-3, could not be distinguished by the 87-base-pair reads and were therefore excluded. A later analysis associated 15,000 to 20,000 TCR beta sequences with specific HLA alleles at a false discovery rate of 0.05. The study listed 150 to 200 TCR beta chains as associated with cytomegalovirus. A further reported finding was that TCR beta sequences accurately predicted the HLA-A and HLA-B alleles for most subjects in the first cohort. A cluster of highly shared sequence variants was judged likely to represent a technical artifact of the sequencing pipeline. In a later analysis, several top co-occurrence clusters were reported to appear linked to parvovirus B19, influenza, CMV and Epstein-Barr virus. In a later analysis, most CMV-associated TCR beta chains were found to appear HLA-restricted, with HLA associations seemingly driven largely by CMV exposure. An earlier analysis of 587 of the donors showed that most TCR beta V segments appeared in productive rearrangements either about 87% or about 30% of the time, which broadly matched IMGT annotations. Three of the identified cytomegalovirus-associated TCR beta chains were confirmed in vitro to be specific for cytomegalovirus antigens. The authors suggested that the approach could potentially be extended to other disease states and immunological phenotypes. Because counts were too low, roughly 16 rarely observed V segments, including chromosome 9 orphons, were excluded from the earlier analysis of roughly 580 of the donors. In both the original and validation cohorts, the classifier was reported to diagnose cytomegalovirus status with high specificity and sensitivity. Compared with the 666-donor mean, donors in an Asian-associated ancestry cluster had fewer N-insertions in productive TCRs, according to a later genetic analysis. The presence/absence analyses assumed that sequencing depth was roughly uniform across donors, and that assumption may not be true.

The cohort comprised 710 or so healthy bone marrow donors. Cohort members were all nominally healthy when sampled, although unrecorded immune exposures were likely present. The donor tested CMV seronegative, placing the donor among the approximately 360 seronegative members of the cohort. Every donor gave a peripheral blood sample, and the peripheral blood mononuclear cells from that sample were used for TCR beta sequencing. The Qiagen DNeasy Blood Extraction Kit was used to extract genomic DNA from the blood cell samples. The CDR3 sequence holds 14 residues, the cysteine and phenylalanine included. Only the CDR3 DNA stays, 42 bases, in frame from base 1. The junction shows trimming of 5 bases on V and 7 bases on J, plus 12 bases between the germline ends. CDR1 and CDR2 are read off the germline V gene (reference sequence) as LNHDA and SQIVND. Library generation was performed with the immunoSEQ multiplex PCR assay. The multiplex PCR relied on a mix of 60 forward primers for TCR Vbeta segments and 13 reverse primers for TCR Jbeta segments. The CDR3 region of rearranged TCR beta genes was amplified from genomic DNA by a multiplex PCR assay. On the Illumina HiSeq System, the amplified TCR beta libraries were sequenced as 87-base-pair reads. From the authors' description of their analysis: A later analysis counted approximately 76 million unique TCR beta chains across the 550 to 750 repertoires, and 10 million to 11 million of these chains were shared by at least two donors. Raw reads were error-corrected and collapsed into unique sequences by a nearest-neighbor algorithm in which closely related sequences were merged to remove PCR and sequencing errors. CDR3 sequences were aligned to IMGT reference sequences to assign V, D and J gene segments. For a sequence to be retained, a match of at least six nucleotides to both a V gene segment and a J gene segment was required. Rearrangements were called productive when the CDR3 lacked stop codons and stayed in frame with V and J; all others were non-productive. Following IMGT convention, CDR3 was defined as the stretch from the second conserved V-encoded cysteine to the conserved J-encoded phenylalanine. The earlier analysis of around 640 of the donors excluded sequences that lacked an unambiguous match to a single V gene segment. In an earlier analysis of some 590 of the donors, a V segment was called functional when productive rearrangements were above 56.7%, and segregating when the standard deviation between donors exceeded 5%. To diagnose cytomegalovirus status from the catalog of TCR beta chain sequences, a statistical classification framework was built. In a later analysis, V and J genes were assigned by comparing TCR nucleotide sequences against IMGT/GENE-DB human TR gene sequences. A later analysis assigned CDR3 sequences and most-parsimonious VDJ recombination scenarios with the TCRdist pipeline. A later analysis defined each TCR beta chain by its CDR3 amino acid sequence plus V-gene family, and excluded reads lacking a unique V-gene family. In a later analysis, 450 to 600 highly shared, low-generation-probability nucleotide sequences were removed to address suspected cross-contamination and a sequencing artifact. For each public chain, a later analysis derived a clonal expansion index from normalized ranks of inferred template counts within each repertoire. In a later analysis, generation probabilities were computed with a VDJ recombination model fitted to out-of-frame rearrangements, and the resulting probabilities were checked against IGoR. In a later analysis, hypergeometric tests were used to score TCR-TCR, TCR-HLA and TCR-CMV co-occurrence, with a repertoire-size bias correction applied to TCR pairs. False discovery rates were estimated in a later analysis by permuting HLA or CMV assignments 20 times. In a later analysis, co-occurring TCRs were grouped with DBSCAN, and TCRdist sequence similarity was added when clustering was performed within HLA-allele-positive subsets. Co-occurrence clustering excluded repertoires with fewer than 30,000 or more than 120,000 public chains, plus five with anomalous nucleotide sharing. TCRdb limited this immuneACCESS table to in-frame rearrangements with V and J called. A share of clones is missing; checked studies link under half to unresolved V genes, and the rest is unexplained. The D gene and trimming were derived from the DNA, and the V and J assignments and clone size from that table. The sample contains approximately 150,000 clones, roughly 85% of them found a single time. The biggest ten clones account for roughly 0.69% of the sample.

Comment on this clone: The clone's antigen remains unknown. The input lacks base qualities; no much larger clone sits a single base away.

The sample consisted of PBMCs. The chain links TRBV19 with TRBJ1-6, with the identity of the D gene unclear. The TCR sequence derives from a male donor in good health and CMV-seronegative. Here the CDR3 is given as CASSLQATNSPLHF. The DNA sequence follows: TGTGCCAGTAGTTTGCAGGCTACCAATTCACCCCTCCACTTT.